The 9 T cell receptor beta chains reported below all come from one sample, sequenced in a study of response to subunit inactivated influenza vaccine. TCRdb called the RT-PCR reads again in MiXCR, with one record for every CDR3 protein. The sample has 560,000 or so distinct CDR3 sequences; under 9% are singletons. The specimen was PBMCs from blood, collected roughly 24 months after vaccination. Every receptor here comes from a man in his fifties or sixties who received an inactivated influenza vaccine.

This clonotype has only one observation. The chain uses TRBV6-1 and TRBJ1-1; D ambiguous. The V end was cut by 0 bases, the J end by 4 bases, with 6 bases between. The length of the CDR3 is 13 residues. CDR1 is MNHNS and CDR2 is SASEGT in the germline V gene. In DNA, the CDR3 is TGTGCCAGCAGTGAAGCGACACGCACTGAAGCTTTCTTT. Its protein is CASSEATRTEAFF.

This chain uses TRBV20-1 with TRBJ1-5, with D unclear. The CDR3 sequence is 13 residues long. The V end lost 3 bases, the J end lost 2 bases, and 8 bases lay between the germline ends. Per the germline V gene, CDR1 is DFQATT and CDR2 is SNEGSKA (reference sequence). The CDR3 protein is CSASPYGNQPQHF. The CDR3 nucleotides are TGCAGTGCTAGTCCATATGGCAATCAGCCCCAGCATTTT.

This rearrangement joins TRBV30 to TRBJ1-4, with D uncertain. This CDR3 is 15 amino acids long. V was shortened by 1 base and J by 3 bases, with 12 bases between the two germline ends. CDR1 is GTSNPN and CDR2 is SVGIG in the germline V gene (reference sequence). The CDR3 bases are TGTGCCTGGAGTGCCACTCTAGGAGCTAATGAAAAACTGTTTTTT. It translates to CAWSATLGANEKLFF.

This clonotype has only a few counts. The rearrangement links TRBV12-3 or TRBV12-4 to TRBJ1-2; D is perhaps TRBD1 (5 bases). This CDR3 is 15 amino acids long. Trimming removed 5 bases from V and 4 bases from J, with 17 bases in between. CDR3 nucleotide sequence: TGTGCCAGCAGTCCGAGGGCCGGGGGTACCTATGGCTACACCTTC. Protein: CASSPRAGGTYGYTF.

In this sample, this clonotype turned up a few times. The chain has TRBV2 and TRBJ2-1, with a possible D match to TRBD2 (6 bases). Germline V gene lookup returns CDR1 SNHLY and CDR2 FYNNEI. The CDR3 loop spans 14 amino acids. V was cut by 10 bases and J by 9 bases, with 22 bases left in between. CDR3 amino acids: CATRIGGSSGEQFF. DNA of the CDR3: TGTGCCACTAGAATAGGAGGGAGCTCTGGTGAGCAGTTCTTC.

The gene calls are TRBV10-3 and TRBJ2-3; D perhaps matches TRBD2 (6 bases). CDR3 length: 13 residues. Per the germline V gene, CDR1 is ENHRY and CDR2 is SYGVKD. The germline V and J ends were trimmed by 10 bases and 0 bases, with 11 bases remaining between them. This CDR3 is CATVAASTDTQYF. CDR3 in DNA: TGTGCCACCGTAGCGGCTAGCACAGATACGCAGTATTTT.

In this sample, this clonotype turned up a few times. The J gene is TRBJ2-2, the V gene TRBV4-3; weak D call: TRBD2 (5 bases). Trimming pared 2 bases from V and 4 bases from J, leaving 14 bases between. There are 16 residues in the CDR3. Germline CDR1 reads LGHNA; CDR2 reads YSLEER. CDR3 bases: TGCGCCAGCAGCCAAACCCCCGAGGGCTTCACCGGGGAGCTGTTTTTT. It specifies CASSQTPEGFTGELFF.

The chain employs TRBV6-1 and TRBJ2-4; D may be TRBD1 (6 bases). CDR1 MNHNS and CDR2 SASEGT come from the germline V gene. V lost 6 bases and J lost 2, with 14 bases in between. The CDR3 totals 15 residues. CDR3 sequence: CASRKTTGTKNIQYF. As DNA, the CDR3 is TGTGCCAGCAGGAAAACAACAGGGACCAAAAACATTCAGTACTTC.

In this sample, this clonotype turned up many times. DNA for the CDR3: TGTGCCAGCAGCTTGGACAGGGGGCGCGTTGTTTCCGGGGAGCTGTTTTTT. This translates into CASSLDRGRVVSGELFF. The chain has TRBV5-6 and TRBJ2-2, with 9 bases aligning to TRBD1. CDR1 SGHDT and CDR2 YYEEEE come from the germline V gene. The CDR3 covers 17 residues. J gave up 6 bases and V 0 bases, and 9 bases lay outside the gene matches.